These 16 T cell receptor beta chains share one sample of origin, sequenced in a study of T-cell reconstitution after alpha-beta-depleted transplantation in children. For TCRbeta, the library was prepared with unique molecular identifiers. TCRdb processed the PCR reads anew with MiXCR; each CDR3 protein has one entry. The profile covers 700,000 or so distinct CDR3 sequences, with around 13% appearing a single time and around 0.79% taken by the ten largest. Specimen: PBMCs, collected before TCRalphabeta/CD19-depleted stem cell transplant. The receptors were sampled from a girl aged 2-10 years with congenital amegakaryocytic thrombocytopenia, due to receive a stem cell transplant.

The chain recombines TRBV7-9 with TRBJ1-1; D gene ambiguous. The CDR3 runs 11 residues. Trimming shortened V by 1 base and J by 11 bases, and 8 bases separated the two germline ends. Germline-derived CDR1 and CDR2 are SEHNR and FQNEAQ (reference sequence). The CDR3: CASSLGKSAFF. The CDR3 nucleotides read TGTGCCAGCAGCTTAGGGAAAAGCGCTTTCTTT.

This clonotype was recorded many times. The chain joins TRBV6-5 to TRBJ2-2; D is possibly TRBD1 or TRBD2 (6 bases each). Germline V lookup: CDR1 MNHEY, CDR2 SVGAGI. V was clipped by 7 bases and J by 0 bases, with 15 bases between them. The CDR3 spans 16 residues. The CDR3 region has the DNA TGTGCCAGCAATCCCCTTGGGGGGCCGAACACCGGGGAGCTGTTTTTT. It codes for CASNPLGGPNTGELFF.

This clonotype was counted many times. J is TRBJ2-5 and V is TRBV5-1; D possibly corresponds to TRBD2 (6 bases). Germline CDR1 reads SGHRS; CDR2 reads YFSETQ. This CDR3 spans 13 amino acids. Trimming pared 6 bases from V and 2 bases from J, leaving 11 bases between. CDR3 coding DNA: TGCGCCAGCACCCCTAGCGCACAAGAGACCCAGTACTTC. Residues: CASTPSAQETQYF.

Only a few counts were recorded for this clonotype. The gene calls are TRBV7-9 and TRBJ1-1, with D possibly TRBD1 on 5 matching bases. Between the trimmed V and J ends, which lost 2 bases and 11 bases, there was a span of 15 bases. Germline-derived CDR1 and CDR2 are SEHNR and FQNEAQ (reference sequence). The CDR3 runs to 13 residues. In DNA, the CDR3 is TGTGCCAGCAGCTTACTTGTTGGCAGGGTCGCTTTCTTT. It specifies CASSLLVGRVAFF.

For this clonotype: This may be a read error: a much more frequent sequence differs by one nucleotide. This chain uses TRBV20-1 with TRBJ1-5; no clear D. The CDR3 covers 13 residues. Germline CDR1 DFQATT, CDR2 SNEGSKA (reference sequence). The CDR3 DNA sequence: TGCAGTGCTAGAGAAAGAGGGTATCAGCCCCAGCGTTTT. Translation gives CSARERGYQPQRF.

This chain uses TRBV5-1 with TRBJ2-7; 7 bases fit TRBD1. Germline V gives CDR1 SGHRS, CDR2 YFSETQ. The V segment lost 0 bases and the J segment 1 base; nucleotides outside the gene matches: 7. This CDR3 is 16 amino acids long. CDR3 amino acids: CASSLGTGLISYEQYF. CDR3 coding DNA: TGCGCCAGCAGCTTGGGGACAGGTTTAATTTCCTACGAGCAGTACTTC.

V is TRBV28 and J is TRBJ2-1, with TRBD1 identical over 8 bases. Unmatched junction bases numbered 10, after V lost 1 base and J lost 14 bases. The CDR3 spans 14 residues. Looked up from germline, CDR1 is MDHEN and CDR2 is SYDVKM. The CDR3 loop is CASSLLTGDTSEFF. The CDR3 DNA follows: TGTGCCAGCAGTTTATTGACAGGGGATACCAGTGAGTTCTTC. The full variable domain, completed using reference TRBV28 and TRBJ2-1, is DVKVTQSSRYLVKRTGEKVFLECVQDMDHENMFWYRQDPGLGLRLIYFSYDVKMKEKGDIPEGYSVSREKKERFSLILESASTNQTSMYLCASSLLTGDTSEFFGPGTRLTVL.

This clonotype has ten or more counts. The CDR3 DNA is TGCGCCAGCGGAAACGGGGACACAAACACCGGGGAGCTGTTTTTT. This encodes CASGNGDTNTGELFF. This chain uses TRBV4-1 with TRBJ2-2; possibly TRBD1 for D (6 bases). Germline CDR1 MGHRA, CDR2 YSYEKL. The CDR3 totals 15 residues. Trimming took off 8 bases at V and 2 bases at J, with 15 bases between the two ends.

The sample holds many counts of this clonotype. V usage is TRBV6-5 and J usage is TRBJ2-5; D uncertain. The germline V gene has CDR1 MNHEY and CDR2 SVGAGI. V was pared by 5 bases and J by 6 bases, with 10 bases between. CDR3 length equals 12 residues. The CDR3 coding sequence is TGTGCCAGCAGTAGCGAGAGCCAGACCCAGTACTTC. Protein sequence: CASSSESQTQYF.

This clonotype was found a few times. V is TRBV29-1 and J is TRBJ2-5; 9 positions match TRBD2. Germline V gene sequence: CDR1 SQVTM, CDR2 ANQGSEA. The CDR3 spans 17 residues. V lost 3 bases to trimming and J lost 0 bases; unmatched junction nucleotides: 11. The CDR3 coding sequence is TGCAGCGTTGATACCGCGGCGGGAGGGGGGTACCAAGAGACCCAGTACTTC. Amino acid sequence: CSVDTAAGGGYQETQYF.

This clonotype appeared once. The CDR3 region has the DNA TGTGCTAGTGCCGCCCCCGGGAGCGTCGACACGGAGACCCAGTACTTC. Translating it yields CASAAPGSVDTETQYF. The rearrangement links TRBV12-5 to TRBJ2-5; a possible D gene is TRBD2 (6 bases). Germline values: CDR1 LGHNT, CDR2 FRNRAP. The CDR3 loop spans 16 amino acids. V was cut by 7 bases and J by 5 bases, with 23 bases left in between.

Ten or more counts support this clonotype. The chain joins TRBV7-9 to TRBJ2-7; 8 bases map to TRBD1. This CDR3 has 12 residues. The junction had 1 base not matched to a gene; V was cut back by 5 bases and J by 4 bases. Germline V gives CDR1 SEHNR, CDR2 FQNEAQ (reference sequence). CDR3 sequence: CASSRTGYEQYF. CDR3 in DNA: TGTGCCAGCAGCCGGACAGGGTACGAGCAGTACTTC.

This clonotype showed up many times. The CDR3 region has the DNA TGCAGTGCCTCACCACCGTTGGGAGGGGGCTACGAGCAGTACTTC. It yields the protein CSASPPLGGGYEQYF. This rearrangement joins TRBV20-1 to TRBJ2-7; TRBD2 is a possible D gene (7 bases). Trimming shortened V by 6 bases and J by 3 bases, and 21 bases separated the two germline ends. CDR3 size: 15 residues. Germline V gene sequence: CDR1 DFQATT, CDR2 SNEGSKA (reference sequence).

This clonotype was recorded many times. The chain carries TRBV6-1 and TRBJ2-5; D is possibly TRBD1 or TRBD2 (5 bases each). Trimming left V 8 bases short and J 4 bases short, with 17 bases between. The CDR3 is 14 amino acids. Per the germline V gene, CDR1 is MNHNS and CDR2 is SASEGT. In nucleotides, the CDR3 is TGTGCCAGCGGGGGTAACTTTGGAGGAGAGACCCAGTACTTC. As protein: CASGGNFGGETQYF.

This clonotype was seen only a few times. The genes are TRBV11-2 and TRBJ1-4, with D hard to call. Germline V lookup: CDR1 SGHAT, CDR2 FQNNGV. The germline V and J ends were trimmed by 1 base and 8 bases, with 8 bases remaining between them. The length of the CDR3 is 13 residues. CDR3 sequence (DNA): TGTGCCAGCAGCTTAGTAGTCGGAGAAAAACTGTTTTTT. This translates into CASSLVVGEKLFF.

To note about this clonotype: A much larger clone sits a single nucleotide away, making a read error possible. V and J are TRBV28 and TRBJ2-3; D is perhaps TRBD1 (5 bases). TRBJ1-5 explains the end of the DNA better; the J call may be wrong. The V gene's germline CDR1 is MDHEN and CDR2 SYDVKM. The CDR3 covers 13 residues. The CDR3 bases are TGTGCCAGCAGTTTATATGGGGCAGATACGCAGCATTTT. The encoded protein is CASSLYGADTQHF.